This T cell receptor beta chain was captured by sequencing in a study of T cell changes during pregnancy in multiple sclerosis. Profiling relied on immunoSEQ multiplex PCR, and the TCRdb table lists in-frame clones only, not all of them. The table records 60,000 to 95,000 clones, around nine tenths of them present only once. Trimming took off 1 base at V and 2 bases at J, with 11 bases between the two ends. Looked up from germline, CDR1 is LNHNV and CDR2 is YYDKDF (reference sequence). The CDR3 contains 15 residues. The material sequenced was CD4+ T cells from peripheral blood mononuclear cells, taken before pregnancy. This clonotype originated in a female donor with multiple sclerosis, enrolled in a pregnancy study. The chain has TRBV15 and TRBJ2-5, with TRBD1 as a possible D gene (6 bases). Here the CDR3 reads CATSRARGLQETQYF. The CDR3 bases are TGTGCCACCAGCAGAGCTAGGGGGTTACAAGAGACCCAGTACTTC.